This TCR beta chain is from a study of T-cell memory formation after mild COVID-19. Study-wide points: Contracting CD4+ clones sat mainly in CM and EM; CD8+ in EMRA. Pre-infection memory showed some responding clones, and this suggested that cross-reactive memory joined.

5'RACE with constant-segment primers yielded barcoded, UMI-tagged TCR alpha and TCR beta cDNA libraries. TCRdb reanalysed the 5' RACE reads using MiXCR and keeps one entry per CDR3 protein. The sample shows fewer than 300,000 distinct CDR3 sequences, 15% to 20% of them seen only once. This clonotype has just a few counts. Its specificity is unknown. The sequenced sample was PBMCs or a T cell subset sorted from them (not recorded which). The clonotype was recovered from a man younger than 35 who had mild COVID-19 (a few samples of this study predate the infection). Cell type and time point are not known.

For the CDR3, the DNA is TGTGCCAGCAGCGCGACACAGGGAACCGAGCAGTACTTC. Amino acid sequence: CASSATQGTEQYF. The chain uses TRBV9 and TRBJ2-7; tentatively, D is TRBD1 (6 bases). This CDR3 comprises 13 residues. The V and J ends lost 3 bases and 6 bases respectively, with 13 bases between them. Germline values: CDR1 SGDLS, CDR2 YYNGEE.